The T cell receptor (beta chain) described here comes from a study of cytomegalovirus exposure and HLA in healthy donors. Across the whole study: Out of about 179 million T cells, an earlier analysis found over 90 million unique TCR beta sequences in total. Notes on the study in general: Exclusion applied to some V segments, including TRBV6-2 and TRBV6-3, as they were indistinguishable.

About this clone itself: What it binds is not known.

V lost 2 bases to trimming and J lost 2 bases, with 17 bases between them. The germline CDR1 and CDR2 sequences are SGHRS and YFSETQ. This CDR3 comprises 16 residues. The PCR used 60 Vbeta and 13 Jbeta primers. Study processing details: Approximately 79 million unique TCR beta chains, around 11 million of them shared, were counted by a later analysis. Generated by immunoSEQ multiplex PCR, the TCRdb table keeps only in-frame clones and is missing some. V and J calls and clone size are those listed in that table; D and trimming were worked out from the DNA. This sample's table reports approximately 110,000 clones. Samples came from healthy bone marrow donors.

Sequenced sample: PBMCs. V and J are TRBV5-1 and TRBJ2-7; possibly TRBD1 for D (5 bases). The receptor comes from a man aged 18 to 30 in good health and CMV-seronegative. The CDR3 protein is CASSLAPAGSTYEQYF. The CDR3 DNA is TGCGCCAGCAGCTTAGCTCCGGCAGGGTCAACCTACGAGCAGTACTTC.